The TCR beta chain described here comes from a study of shared clonotypes between healthy human individuals. About the research overall: The plates for each donor numbered three CD4 naive, three CD4 memory, two CD8 naive and one CD8 memory. The study's findings and limits: Memory subsets generally showed smaller estimated richness than naive subsets did. Only blood underwent sampling, and tissue repertoires likely differ.

Generated by immunoSEQ multiplex PCR, the TCRdb table keeps only in-frame clones and is missing some. The table includes about 380,000 clones, 96% detected once. The donor cohort consisted entirely of Caucasian adults residing in Nashville, Tennessee. A note on this clone: What it binds is not known.

The specimen was memory CD8+ T cells sorted from blood. The subset denotes: CD45RO+ cells pooled with CCR7-negative TemRA cells. The clonotype comes from a man aged 30 to 45 in good health.

The CDR3 protein is CASSAAGQETQYF. CDR3 sequence (DNA): TGTGCCAGCAGTGCGGCAGGTCAAGAGACCCAGTACTTC. The chain uses TRBV2 and TRBJ2-5; D remains unclear. CDR1 is SNHLY, CDR2 FYNNEI, per germline. The CDR3 is made up of 13 amino acids. V was pared by 4 bases and J by 2 bases, with 8 bases between. The whole variable domain, filled in from reference TRBV2 and TRBJ2-5, reads EPEVTQTPSHQVTQMGQEVILRCVPISNHLYFYWYRQILGQKVEFLVSFYNNEISEKSEIFDDQFSVERPDGSNFTLKIRSTKLEDSAMYFCASSAAGQETQYFGPGTRLLVL.